This TCR beta chain was profiled in a study of blood T cell repertoires in COVID-19. The table came from immunoSEQ multiplex PCR; TCRdb's copy has only in-frame clones and leaves some out. The sample records 150,000 to 180,000 clones, about 83% being singletons. Germline V lookup: CDR1 LGHNA, CDR2 YNFKEQ. This CDR3 region has 17 residues. Trimming removed 1 base from V and 2 bases from J, with 16 bases in between. The rearrangement links TRBV4-2 to TRBJ2-3; D uncertain. Sample: peripheral blood. This TCR came from a woman aged 60-75 years with COVID-19, enrolled during active disease. The CDR3 protein is CASSQVPRRPNTDTQYF. The CDR3 DNA follows: TGTGCCAGCAGCCAAGTCCCCCGGAGACCTAACACAGATACGCAGTATTTT.